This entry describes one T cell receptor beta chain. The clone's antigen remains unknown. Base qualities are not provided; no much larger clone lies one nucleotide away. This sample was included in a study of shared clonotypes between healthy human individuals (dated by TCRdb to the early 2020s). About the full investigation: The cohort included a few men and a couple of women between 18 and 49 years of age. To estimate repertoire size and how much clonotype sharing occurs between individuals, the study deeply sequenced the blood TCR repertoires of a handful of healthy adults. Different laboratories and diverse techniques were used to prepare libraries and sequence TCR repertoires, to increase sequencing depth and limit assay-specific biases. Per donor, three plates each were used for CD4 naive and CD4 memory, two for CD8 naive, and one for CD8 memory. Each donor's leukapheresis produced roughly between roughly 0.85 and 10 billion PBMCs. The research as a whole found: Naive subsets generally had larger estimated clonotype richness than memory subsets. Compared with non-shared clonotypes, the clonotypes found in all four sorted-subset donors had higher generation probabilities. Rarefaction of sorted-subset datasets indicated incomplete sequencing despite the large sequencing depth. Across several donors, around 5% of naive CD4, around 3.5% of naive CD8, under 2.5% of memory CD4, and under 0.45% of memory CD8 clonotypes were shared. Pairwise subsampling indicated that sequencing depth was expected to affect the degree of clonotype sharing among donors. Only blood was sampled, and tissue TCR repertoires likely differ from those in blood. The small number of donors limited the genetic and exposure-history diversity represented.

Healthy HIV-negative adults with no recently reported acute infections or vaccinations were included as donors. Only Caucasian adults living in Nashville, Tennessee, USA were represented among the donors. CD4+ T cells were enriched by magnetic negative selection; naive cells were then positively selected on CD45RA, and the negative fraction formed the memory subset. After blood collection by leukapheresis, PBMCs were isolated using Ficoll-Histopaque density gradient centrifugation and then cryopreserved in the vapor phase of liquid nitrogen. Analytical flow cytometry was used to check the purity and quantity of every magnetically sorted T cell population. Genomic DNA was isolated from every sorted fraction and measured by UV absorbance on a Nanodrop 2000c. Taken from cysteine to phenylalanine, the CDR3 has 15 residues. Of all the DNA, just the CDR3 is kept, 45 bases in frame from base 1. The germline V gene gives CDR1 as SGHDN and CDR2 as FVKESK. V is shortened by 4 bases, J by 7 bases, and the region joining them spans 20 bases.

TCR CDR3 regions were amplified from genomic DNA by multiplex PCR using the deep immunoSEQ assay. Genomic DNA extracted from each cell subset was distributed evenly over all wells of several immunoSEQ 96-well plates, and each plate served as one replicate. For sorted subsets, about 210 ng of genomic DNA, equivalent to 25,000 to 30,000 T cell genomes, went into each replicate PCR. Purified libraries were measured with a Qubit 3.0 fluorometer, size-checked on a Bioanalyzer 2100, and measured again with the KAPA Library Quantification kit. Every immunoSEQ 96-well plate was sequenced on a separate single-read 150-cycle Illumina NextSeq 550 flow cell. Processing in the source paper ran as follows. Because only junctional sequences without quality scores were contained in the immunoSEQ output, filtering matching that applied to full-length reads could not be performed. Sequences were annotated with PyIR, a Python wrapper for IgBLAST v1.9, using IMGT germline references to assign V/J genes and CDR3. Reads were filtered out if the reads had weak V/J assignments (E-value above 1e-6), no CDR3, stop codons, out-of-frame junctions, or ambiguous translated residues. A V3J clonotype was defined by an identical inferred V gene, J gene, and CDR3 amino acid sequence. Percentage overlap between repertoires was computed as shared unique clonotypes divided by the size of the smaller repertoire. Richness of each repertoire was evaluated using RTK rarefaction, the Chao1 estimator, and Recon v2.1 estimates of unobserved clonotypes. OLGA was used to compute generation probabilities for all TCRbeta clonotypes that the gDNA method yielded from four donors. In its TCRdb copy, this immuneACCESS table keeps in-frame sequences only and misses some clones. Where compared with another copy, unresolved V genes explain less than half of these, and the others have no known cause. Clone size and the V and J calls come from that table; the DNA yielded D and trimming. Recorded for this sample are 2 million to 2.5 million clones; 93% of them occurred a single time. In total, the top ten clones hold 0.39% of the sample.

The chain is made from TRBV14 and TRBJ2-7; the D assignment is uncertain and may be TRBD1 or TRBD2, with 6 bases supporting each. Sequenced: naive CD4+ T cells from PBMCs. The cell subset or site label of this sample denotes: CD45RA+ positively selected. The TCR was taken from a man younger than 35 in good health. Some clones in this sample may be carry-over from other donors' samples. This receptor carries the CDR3 CASSPRGSGGGEQYF. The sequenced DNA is TGTGCCAGCAGCCCGAGGGGTAGCGGAGGGGGGGAGCAGTACTTC.